The T cell receptor beta chain described here comes from a study of technical replicates of blood from a few donors. Germline assignment: CDR1 MGHRA and CDR2 YSYEKL. The CDR3 consists of 13 residues. The germline V and J ends were trimmed by 4 bases and 4 bases, with 10 bases remaining between them. The repertoire was sequenced with immunoSEQ multiplex PCR; TCRdb's copy has only in-frame clones and lacks some. The sample holds about 80,000 clones, roughly nine tenths seen once. This chain links TRBV4-1 with TRBJ1-2; D gene ambiguous. The TCR originated in a human donor in good health. Sequenced input: T cells isolated from PBMCs. The CDR3 DNA reads as TGCGCCAGCAGCCCCGGACTGAGCTATGGCTACACCTTC. Amino acids: CASSPGLSYGYTF.